Listed below are T cell receptor beta chains from one sample, sequenced in a study of OX40 agonist ivuxolimab in advanced cancers. Only in-frame clones appear in the TCRdb table, and some are missing; sequencing was by immunoSEQ multiplex PCR. The table lists 40,000 to 60,000 clones, around 74% of them singletons. The sequences come from CD4+ or CD8+ T cells sorted from blood, collected in a trial of the OX40 agonist ivuxolimab. The receptors were gathered from an adult with an advanced solid tumor such as melanoma, head and neck, liver or kidney cancer. CDR3s include the opening cysteine and the closing phenylalanine or tryptophan. A D gene is named only where the DNA matches it firmly. For some rows the clone size is stated as once, few or many, or as a class when expanded; others skip it.

V: TRBV5-1; length: 16; J: TRBJ2-5; size: -; D: TRBD2; CDR3: CASSLALAGAQETQYF; DNA: TGCGCCAGCAGCTTGGCTTTAGCGGGGGCCCAAGAGACCCAGTACTTC
V: TRBV19; length: 14; J: TRBJ2-6; size: -; D: -; CDR3: CASSRGEGANVLTF; DNA: TGTGCCAGTAGTAGAGGGGAAGGGGCCAACGTCCTGACTTTC
V: TRBV19; length: 16; J: TRBJ2-5; size: -; D: -; CDR3: CASSLSLDRYQETQYF; DNA: TGTGCCAGTAGTCTGAGTTTAGACAGGTACCAAGAGACCCAGTACTTC
V: TRBV25-1; length: 16; J: TRBJ2-4; size: -; D: TRBD2; CDR3: CASREGASGAGNIQYF; DNA: TGTGCCAGCAGGGAAGGGGCTAGCGGGGCAGGCAACATTCAGTACTTC
V: TRBV2; length: 12; J: TRBJ2-1; size: -; D: -; CDR3: CASSEVGYGQFF; DNA: TGTGCCAGCAGTGAAGTAGGGTATGGGCAGTTCTTC
V: TRBV6-4; length: 12; J: TRBJ2-2; size: -; D: -; CDR3: CASNDLGGELFF; DNA: TGTGCCAGCAACGACCTCGGCGGGGAGCTGTTTTTT
V: TRBV11-1; length: 15; J: TRBJ2-1; size: -; D: TRBD1; CDR3: CASRSGQAGPNEQFF; DNA: TGTGCCAGCAGATCTGGACAGGCAGGCCCCAATGAGCAGTTCTTC
V: TRBV30; length: 14; J: TRBJ2-1; size: -; D: TRBD2; CDR3: CAWSGSGRDNEQFF; DNA: TGTGCCTGGAGCGGCAGCGGGAGGGACAATGAGCAGTTCTTC
V: TRBV6-5; length: 14; J: TRBJ1-5; size: -; D: -; CDR3: CASRGGGSNQPQHF; DNA: TGTGCCAGCAGGGGGGGAGGGTCTAATCAGCCCCAGCATTTT
V: TRBV29-1; length: 13; J: TRBJ1-1; size: few; D: -; CDR3: CSVSSGQGTEAFF; DNA: TGCAGCGTGTCCTCCGGGCAGGGCACTGAAGCTTTCTTT
V: TRBV6-5; length: 16; J: TRBJ1-6; size: -; D: -; CDR3: CASSYEGPGYNSPLHF; DNA: TGTGCCAGCAGTTACGAAGGGCCCGGCTATAATTCACCCCTCCACTTT
V: TRBV9; length: 15; J: TRBJ1-5; size: -; D: -; CDR3: CASSPGGGDNQPQHF; DNA: TGTGCCAGCAGCCCCGGTGGGGGGGACAATCAGCCCCAGCATTTT
V: TRBV7-2; length: 16; J: TRBJ2-2; size: -; D: TRBD2; CDR3: CASSPRTSGTAGELFF; DNA: TGTGCCAGCAGCCCCCGGACTAGCGGAACGGCCGGGGAGCTGTTTTTT
V: TRBV28; length: 16; J: TRBJ1-3; size: -; D: -; CDR3: CASSLPGPASGNTIYF; DNA: TGTGCCAGCAGTTTACCCGGGCCAGCCTCTGGAAACACCATATATTTT
V: TRBV7-3; length: 13; J: TRBJ1-4; size: -; D: -; CDR3: CASSLTAGEKLFF; DNA: TGTGCCAGCAGCTTAACGGCAGGAGAAAAACTGTTTTTT
V: TRBV11-2; length: 15; J: TRBJ1-1; size: -; D: -; CDR3: CASSSSVGGFTEAFF; DNA: TGTGCCAGCAGCTCATCGGTTGGGGGGTTTACTGAAGCTTTCTTT
V: TRBV27; length: 15; J: TRBJ1-2; size: -; D: TRBD1; CDR3: CASSSGQGWNYGYTF; DNA: TGTGCCAGCAGTTCAGGACAGGGTTGGAACTATGGCTACACCTTC
V: TRBV20-1; length: 10; J: TRBJ1-1; size: -; D: -; CDR3: CSARAAAAFF; DNA: TGCAGTGCTAGGGCGGCGGCGGCTTTCTTT
V: TRBV5-4; length: 13; J: TRBJ2-2; size: -; D: -; CDR3: CASSLGGGGELFF; DNA: TGTGCCAGCAGCTTAGGCGGAGGCGGGGAGCTGTTTTTT
V: TRBV12-5; length: 11; J: TRBJ1-1; size: -; D: -; CDR3: CASGQGLKAFF; DNA: TGTGCTAGTGGCCAAGGACTCAAAGCTTTCTTT
V: TRBV14; length: 13; J: TRBJ2-1; size: -; D: -; CDR3: CASSPGTNNEQFF; DNA: TGTGCCAGCAGCCCTGGGACAAACAATGAGCAGTTCTTC
V: TRBV6-1; length: 14; J: TRBJ2-7; size: -; D: -; CDR3: CASILTSGGYEQYF; DNA: TGTGCCAGCATACTTACCTCAGGAGGCTACGAGCAGTACTTC